The rows below give T cell receptor beta chains drawn from one sample of a study of cytomegalovirus exposure and HLA in healthy donors. Clones were sequenced by immunoSEQ multiplex PCR, and TCRdb holds only the in-frame ones, with some missing. The sample carries some 88,000 clones, 63% recorded once. The sequenced sample consisted of PBMCs. These receptors were taken from a woman under 40 in good health and CMV-seronegative. The CDR3 runs from the conserved cysteine through the conserved F or W. The order of the fields is V gene, D gene, J gene, clone size, CDR3 DNA, CDR3 protein. The D gene is left open where the match is weak. Size values are once, few and many counts, or a class for expanded clones, and some rows have none.

TRBV11-2	NA	TRBJ1-1	NA	TGTGCCAGCAGCTCCAGGGGTACGGCTGAAGCTTTCTTT	CASSSRGTAEAFF
TRBV5-6	NA	TRBJ1-2	NA	TGTGCCAGCAGCTACACGGGGGGGCCTCGCGGCTACACCTTC	CASSYTGGPRGYTF
TRBV7-9	NA	TRBJ2-1	NA	TGTGCCAGCGTGGGACCCGGGAGATGGGGCTACAATGAGCAGTTCTTC	CASVGPGRWGYNEQFF
TRBV5-1	NA	TRBJ2-2	NA	TGCGCCAGCAGCATATCGAGGTCCGGGGAGCTGTTTTTT	CASSISRSGELFF
TRBV19	NA	TRBJ2-7	NA	TGTGCCAGTAGTATAAGTCGGGGAAGTGACGAGCAGTACTTC	CASSISRGSDEQYF
TRBV20-1	NA	TRBJ2-7	NA	TGCAGCGCCCCCGGCGGCTACGAGCAGTACTTC	CSAPGGYEQYF
TRBV30	NA	TRBJ2-2	NA	TGTGCCTGGGCCAGGGGGAGGGGGGAGCTGTTTTTT	CAWARGRGELFF
TRBV12-5	NA	TRBJ2-4	once	TGTGCTAGTGGTCCGGGCCCAGGGAAGGACATTCAGTACTTC	CASGPGPGKDIQYF
TRBV5-6	NA	TRBJ2-5	NA	TGTGCCAGCAGCTATGGGGCCGGGGAGGAGGAGACCCAGTACTTC	CASSYGAGEEETQYF
TRBV9	NA	TRBJ2-2	few	TGTGCCAGCAGCAAGGCACTAGTTAGCACCGGGGAGCTGTTTTTT	CASSKALVSTGELFF
TRBV27	NA	TRBJ1-1	few	TGTGCCAGCAGTTACACTACAGGGATTACTGAAGCTTTCTTT	CASSYTTGITEAFF
TRBV6-1	TRBD1	TRBJ1-5	NA	TGTGCCAGCAGTGGCCCCGGGACAGGGTTGATGGAGCCCCAGCATTTT	CASSGPGTGLMEPQHF
TRBV6-4	TRBD1	TRBJ1-2	NA	TGTGCCAGCAGTGACGGACAGGGGAGTTATGGCTACACCTTC	CASSDGQGSYGYTF
TRBV5-1	TRBD2	TRBJ2-7	NA	TGCGCCAGTCACAGGGGGCGACTAGCGGGAGGGCCGGTAGGCTCCTACGAGCAGTACTTC	CASHRGRLAGGPVGSYEQYF
TRBV5-1	TRBD1	TRBJ2-5	NA	TGCGCCAGCAGCTCGGACAGGCCACAAGAGACCCAGTACTTC	CASSSDRPQETQYF
TRBV30	TRBD1	TRBJ2-7	NA	TGTGCCTGGAGTGTAGGGGGGACAGGGCCCTACGAGCAGTACTTC	CAWSVGGTGPYEQYF
TRBV4-2	TRBD1	TRBJ2-5	once	TGTGCCAGCAGCCAAGGACAGGGAGAGACCCAGTACTTC	CASSQGQGETQYF
TRBV7-9	NA	TRBJ2-7	NA	TGTGCCAGCAGCTTAGGGGGGCACCTAGGCTACGAGCAGTACTTC	CASSLGGHLGYEQYF
TRBV2	TRBD1	TRBJ2-7	large	TGTGCCAGCAGTGAAGAGGGACAGGGGGTAGGAGAGCAGTACTTC	CASSEEGQGVGEQYF
TRBV27	NA	TRBJ2-7	NA	TGTGCCAGCAGTTTATCACGGGGTCCCTACTACGAGCAGTACTTC	CASSLSRGPYYEQYF
TRBV6-5	TRBD1	TRBJ2-7	NA	TGTGCCAGCAGTCCAGCCGGGACAGCCGCCTACGAGCAGTACTTC	CASSPAGTAAYEQYF
TRBV27	NA	TRBJ1-4	NA	TGTGCCGGCAGACTCTATACCGGGGCAACTAATGAAAAACTGTTTTTT	CAGRLYTGATNEKLFF
TRBV2	TRBD2	TRBJ2-7	NA	TGTGCCAGCATTGGGGCCGGGCTAGCGGGGGAACACTCCTACGAGCAGTACTTC	CASIGAGLAGEHSYEQYF
TRBV28	NA	TRBJ2-1	few	TGTGCCAGCAGCTTCGCGGGGACCTACAATGAGCAGTTCTTC	CASSFAGTYNEQFF
TRBV28	NA	TRBJ2-7	few	TGTGCCAGCAGTCCTAGAGGTTCCAGCTCCTACGAGCAGTACTTC	CASSPRGSSSYEQYF
TRBV6-5	NA	TRBJ1-2	NA	TGTGCCAGCAGTTTCGGGGGAGGTTATGGCTACACCTTC	CASSFGGGYGYTF
TRBV6-1	NA	TRBJ2-7	NA	TGTGCCAGCAGTGACAGACCCGGGACACGGACCTACGAGCAGTACTTC	CASSDRPGTRTYEQYF
TRBV5-6	TRBD2	TRBJ2-1	NA	TGTGCCAGCAGCTTGTCCCCTTTAGCGGGAGACAATGAGCAGTTCTTC	CASSLSPLAGDNEQFF
TRBV29-1	NA	TRBJ1-5	NA	TGCAGCGCCCCCCCCGGGAGCGACAATCAGCCCCAGCATTTT	CSAPPGSDNQPQHF
TRBV30	NA	TRBJ1-6	NA	TGTGCCTGGAGACGGGGTCCTTATAATTCACCCCTCCACTTT	CAWRRGPYNSPLHF
TRBV6-6	TRBD1	TRBJ1-5	NA	TGTGCCAGCAGTCCCCGGGACAGGGGGAATCAGCCCCAGCATTTT	CASSPRDRGNQPQHF
TRBV5-1	NA	TRBJ1-4	NA	TGCGCCAGCAGCTTTGGGGCCGGGCCCTATGAAAAACTGTTTTTT	CASSFGAGPYEKLFF
TRBV28	NA	TRBJ1-4	NA	TGTGCCAGCTTGGAGTTTTCGGGAGGTGAAAAACTGTTTTTT	CASLEFSGGEKLFF
TRBV7-2	NA	TRBJ2-7	NA	TGTGCCAGCAGCTCGGTAGCGGTAACCTACGAGCAGTACTTC	CASSSVAVTYEQYF
TRBV7-3	NA	TRBJ2-2	few	TGTGCCAGCAGCTTTGGGGGGACGAACACCGGGGAGCTGTTTTTT	CASSFGGTNTGELFF
TRBV28	NA	TRBJ2-7	NA	TGTGCCAGCATTGGGCAGGGGCGATTCTACGAGCAGTACTTC	CASIGQGRFYEQYF
TRBV7-2	NA	TRBJ1-1	NA	TGTGCCAGCAGCTTAACTTCCCATACAGCTTTCTTT	CASSLTSHTAFF
TRBV10-1	NA	TRBJ1-5	once	TGCGCCAGCAGTGAGAGCGGGTCGGCCCAGCCCCAGCATTTT	CASSESGSAQPQHF
TRBV6-1	TRBD2	TRBJ2-3	NA	TGTGCCGGGAGCGGGACTAGCGGGGGAGGATATACGCAGTATTTT	CAGSGTSGGGYTQYF
TRBV21-1	NA	TRBJ1-4	NA	TGTGCCAGCAGCCCGACCGACCAGACAGGGGGACGGGAAAAACTGTTTTTT	CASSPTDQTGGREKLFF
TRBV28	NA	TRBJ2-7	few	TGTGCCAGCAGTACTCCGGGTGATTACTACGAGCAGTACTTC	CASSTPGDYYEQYF
TRBV9	TRBD1	TRBJ1-2	NA	TGTGCCAGCGACACCGGGACAGGAAATGGCTACACCTTC	CASDTGTGNGYTF
TRBV30	TRBD1	TRBJ1-1	once	TGTGCCTGGAGTCGACAGGGGGAAACTGAAGCTTTCTTT	CAWSRQGETEAFF
TRBV7-7	NA	TRBJ2-1	once	TGTGCCAGCAGCTTAGCGCATTCAGGGCAGCAGTTCTTC	CASSLAHSGQQFF
TRBV6-5	NA	TRBJ2-1	NA	TGTGCCAGCACCGAACCTTACGGTCTTGAAGTTATCTTC	CASTEPYGLEVIF
TRBV11-2	TRBD2	TRBJ2-7	NA	TGTGCCAGCAGCTTCCCGCGGGGGAAGCAGTACTTC	CASSFPRGKQYF
TRBV6-5	TRBD1	TRBJ2-7	NA	TGTGCCAGCAGGACAGGGGGAACCTACGAGCAGTACTTC	CASRTGGTYEQYF
TRBV27	NA	TRBJ2-2	once	TGTGCCAGCAGTTTCTCCAGGCTGAACACCGGGGAGCTGTTTTTT	CASSFSRLNTGELFF
TRBV18	NA	TRBJ1-1	NA	TGTGCCAGCTCACCGGGGGCCGAGGGCACTGAAGCTTTCTTT	CASSPGAEGTEAFF
TRBV5-1	TRBD1	TRBJ1-6	NA	TGCGCCAGCAGCACAAGGACAGGGTGGGAACGGACTTCACCCCTCCACTTT	CASSTRTGWERTSPLHF
TRBV11-2	NA	TRBJ2-7	NA	TGTGCCAGCAGCTTAGTATCGGGGTCCTCCTACGAGCAGTACTTC	CASSLVSGSSYEQYF
TRBV7-2	TRBD2	TRBJ2-7	NA	TGTGCCAGCAGCTGGACTAGCGGGGCCTACGAGCAGTACTTC	CASSWTSGAYEQYF
TRBV5-1	TRBD2	TRBJ2-2	NA	TGCGCCAGCAGCTTCGGACTAGCGGGGGGCCGGGGCGGGGAGCTGTTTTTT	CASSFGLAGGRGGELFF
TRBV27	TRBD2	TRBJ2-3	few	TGTGCCAGCAGTTTTCCCCGCTTTTTTAGCGGGAGGGCCGCAGATACGCAGTATTTT	CASSFPRFFSGRAADTQYF
TRBV27	NA	TRBJ2-3	NA	TGTGCCAGCAGTTTGGCAGGGCGCACAGATACGCAGTATTTT	CASSLAGRTDTQYF
TRBV29-1	NA	TRBJ2-1	NA	TGCAGCTCTTCGACAGCACCCTCCTACAATGAGCAGTTCTTC	CSSSTAPSYNEQFF
TRBV6-5	NA	TRBJ1-2	NA	TGTGCCGTCAGACCGAGGGTTAACTATGGCTACACCTTC	CAVRPRVNYGYTF
TRBV5-1	NA	TRBJ2-7	few	TGCGCCAGCAGCTTGACAGGTCACGAGCAGTACTTC	CASSLTGHEQYF